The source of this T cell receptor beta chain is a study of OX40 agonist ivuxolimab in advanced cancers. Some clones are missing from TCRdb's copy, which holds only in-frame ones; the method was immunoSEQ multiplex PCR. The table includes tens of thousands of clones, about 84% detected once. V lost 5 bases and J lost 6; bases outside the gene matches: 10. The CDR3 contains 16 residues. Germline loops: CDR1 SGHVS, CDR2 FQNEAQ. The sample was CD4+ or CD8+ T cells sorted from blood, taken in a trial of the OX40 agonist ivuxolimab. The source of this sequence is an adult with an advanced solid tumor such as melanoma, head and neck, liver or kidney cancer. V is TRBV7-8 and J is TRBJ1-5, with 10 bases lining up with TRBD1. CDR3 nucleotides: TGTGCCAGCAGCCCCCAATCGGGACAGGGGTCTCAGCCCCAGCATTTT. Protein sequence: CASSPQSGQGSQPQHF.